Following are 17 T cell receptor beta chains from one sample sequenced in a study of cytomegalovirus exposure and HLA in healthy donors. Assay used: immunoSEQ multiplex PCR; TCRdb lists only in-frame clones, some missing. The repertoire holds 80,000 to 100,000 clones, with around 90% as singletons. The sample comprised PBMCs. The receptors derive from a woman aged 25-40 years in good health and CMV-seronegative.

This clone has a single count. This rearrangement joins TRBV6-5 to TRBJ1-5; 9 bases match TRBD1. Germline V gene sequence: CDR1 MNHEY, CDR2 SVGAGI. The CDR3 contains 15 residues. The ends lost 4 bases at V and 3 bases at J; junction bases unmatched: 4. The CDR3 sequence: CASSSGTGTNQPQHF. The CDR3, as DNA: TGTGCCAGCAGTTCCGGGACAGGGACCAATCAGCCCCAGCATTTT.

The chain employs TRBV19 and TRBJ1-1, with no clear D. The V end lost 5 bases, the J end lost 1 base, and 14 bases lay between the germline ends. This CDR3 spans 15 amino acids. The germline V gene has CDR1 LNHDA and CDR2 SQIVND (reference sequence). In DNA, the CDR3 is TGTGCCAGTAGTCTCCCTCGGGGTCAGAACACTGAAGCTTTCTTT. This sequence encodes CASSLPRGQNTEAFF.

The chain employs TRBV5-4 and TRBJ2-4; 9 bases are a match to TRBD1. The CDR3 contains 17 residues. Germline-derived CDR1 and CDR2 are SGHNT and YYREEE (reference sequence). Trimming cost V 0 bases and J 3 bases; bases outside gene matches: 7. The CDR3 protein is CASSLAGQGWRKNIQYF. The DNA for the CDR3 is TGTGCCAGCAGCTTGGCGGGACAGGGCTGGCGCAAAAACATTCAGTACTTC.

This clone came up once. The chain combines TRBV4-1 with TRBJ1-5; D remains ambiguous. Germline assignment: CDR1 MGHRA and CDR2 YSYEKL. V dropped 4 bases and J dropped 3 bases, with 13 bases sitting between them. The CDR3 covers 15 residues. The CDR3 loop reads CASSLVEQTNQPQHF. CDR3 sequence (DNA): TGCGCCAGCAGCCTTGTAGAGCAAACCAATCAGCCCCAGCATTTT.

The chain employs TRBV7-3 and TRBJ2-5, with D unresolved. The germline gives CDR1 SGHTA, CDR2 FQGTGA. CDR3 length equals 13 residues. The ends were cut back, 4 bases at V and 5 bases at J, with 11 bases in the middle. The CDR3: CASSSQGDETQYF. DNA of the CDR3: TGTGCCAGCAGCTCTCAAGGAGACGAGACCCAGTACTTC.

This chain connects TRBV27 to TRBJ1-2; possibly TRBD1 for D (5 bases). V lost 0 bases, J lost 8 bases, and 10 bases lay in between. CDR1 is MNHEY, CDR2 SMNVEV, per germline (reference sequence). CDR3 length: 13 residues. CDR3 coding DNA: TGTGCCAGCAGTTTATCGGGGGGTTGGGGCTACACCTTC. Translated: CASSLSGGWGYTF.

V and J are TRBV12-5 and TRBJ1-4, with D possibly TRBD1 on 5 matching bases. Germline values: CDR1 LGHNT, CDR2 FRNRAP. Trimming shortened V by 0 bases and J by 4 bases, and 9 bases separated the two germline ends. The CDR3 spans 15 residues. CDR3 sequence reads: CASGLVPGVNEKLFF. The CDR3 coding sequence is TGTGCTAGTGGTTTGGTCCCGGGGGTTAATGAAAAACTGTTTTTT.

The chain carries TRBV6-5 and TRBJ1-2, with 7 bases lining up with TRBD1. CDR3 size: 14 residues. With 6 bases clipped from V and 5 bases from J, the junction kept 9 bases outside the gene matches. Germline CDR1 and CDR2: MNHEY and SVGAGI. In nucleotides, the CDR3 is TGTGCCAGCAGACTCACGACAGGGCTTTATGGCTACACCTTC. It encodes CASRLTTGLYGYTF.

V is TRBV10-3 and J is TRBJ2-1; TRBD2 matches 10 bases. V was pared by 7 bases and J by 9 bases, with 9 bases of the junction left unmatched. Germline lookup yields CDR1 ENHRY and CDR2 SYGVKD. The CDR3 runs 14 residues. The CDR3 nucleotides are TGTGCCATCAATACAGCGGGAGGGCCCGGTGAGCAGTTCTTC. It translates to CAINTAGGPGEQFF.

This clone was seen a few times. The V call is TRBV2, the J call TRBJ1-5, with D hard to call. The CDR3 is 12 amino acids. Germline CDR1 reads SNHLY; CDR2 reads FYNNEI. V lost 8 bases and J lost 9, with 14 bases in between. The DNA for the CDR3 is TGTGCCAGCTCGGGCTTAGGGAGGCCCCAGCATTTT. Its protein is CASSGLGRPQHF. Full variable domain (rest looked up from reference TRBV2 and TRBJ1-5): EPEVTQTPSHQVTQMGQEVILRCVPISNHLYFYWYRQILGQKVEFLVSFYNNEISEKSEIFDDQFSVERPDGSNFTLKIRSTKLEDSAMYFCASSGLGRPQHFGDGTRLSIL.

The chain couples TRBV4-2 to TRBJ2-7; 7 bases are shared with TRBD1. CDR1 and CDR2 from the germline V gene are LGHNA and YNFKEQ. J lost 3 bases, V lost 8 bases, and 7 bases had no gene match. This CDR3 is 13 amino acids long. CDR3 loop: CASGRDRDYEQYF. The CDR3 coding sequence is TGTGCCAGCGGCCGAGACAGGGACTACGAGCAGTACTTC.

This rearrangement joins TRBV11-2 to TRBJ1-2, with TRBD1 as a possible D gene (5 bases). V dropped 5 bases and J dropped 5 bases, with 9 bases sitting between them. This CDR3 comprises 12 residues. Germline V CDR1 and CDR2: SGHAT, FQNNGV. The CDR3 region has the DNA TGTGCCAGCAGCCCCCCAGGGTATGGCTACACCTTC. Residues: CASSPPGYGYTF.

A single count supports this clone. The chain couples TRBV10-3 to TRBJ2-5; D gene ambiguous. The V and J ends lost 0 bases and 2 bases respectively, with 4 bases between them. Germline CDR1 ENHRY, CDR2 SYGVKD. The CDR3 is 13 amino acids. The CDR3 coding sequence is TGTGCCATCAGTGAGTCGAGTCAAGAGACCCAGTACTTC. This codes for CAISESSQETQYF.

The rearrangement links TRBV5-1 to TRBJ2-7, with 7 positions matching TRBD1. Germline CDR1 reads SGHRS; CDR2 reads YFSETQ. After removal of 5 bases from V and 4 bases from J, the junction contained 6 bases not matched to a gene. The CDR3 is 13 amino acids. The CDR3 reads CASRQGVSYEQYF. DNA of the CDR3: TGCGCCAGCAGGCAGGGGGTCTCGTACGAGCAGTACTTC.

This clone has a single count. CDR3 region: CASSGGLAAYNEQFF. The CDR3 region has the DNA TGTGCCAGCAGCGGGGGACTAGCGGCTTACAATGAGCAGTTCTTC. The chain uses TRBV7-3 and TRBJ2-1, with 11 bases aligning to TRBD2. This CDR3 has 15 amino acids. Germline V gene lookup returns CDR1 SGHTA and CDR2 FQGTGA. Unmatched junction bases numbered 4, after V lost 5 bases and J lost 4 bases.

This clone appeared a few times. The chain recombines TRBV5-6 with TRBJ2-7; D is undetermined. V dropped 0 bases and J dropped 7 bases, with 17 bases sitting between them. Germline V lookup: CDR1 SGHDT, CDR2 YYEEEE. The CDR3 loop spans 15 amino acids. CDR3 region: CASSLAGWAYEEQYF. In nucleotides, the CDR3 is TGTGCCAGCAGCTTGGCCGGATGGGCTTATGAGGAGCAGTACTTC.

The rearrangement joins TRBV5-1 to TRBJ1-1; TRBD1 matches 7 bases. CDR1 and CDR2 from the germline V gene are SGHRS and YFSETQ. The junction had 6 bases not matched to a gene; V was cut back by 5 bases and J by 8 bases. This CDR3 is built from 12 residues. CDR3 region: CASRFQTGEAFF. The CDR3 nucleotides are TGCGCCAGCAGGTTTCAGACAGGGGAAGCTTTCTTT.